This T cell receptor (beta chain) was sequenced in a study of T cells after yellow fever vaccination. CDR1 is SGHTA and CDR2 is FQGNSA in the germline V gene. The CDR3 extends over 14 amino acids. Trimming cost V 3 bases and J 6 bases, with 13 bases left between them. This clonotype was recorded a few times. TCRdb reprocessed the 5' RACE reads via MiXCR and lists one record per CDR3 protein. This table holds about 340,000 distinct CDR3 sequences, approximately 13% found once. The sequences come from CD4+ T cells sorted from PBMCs, collected 15 days after the yellow fever booster vaccination. The chain uses TRBV7-2 and TRBJ2-3; tentatively, D is TRBD1 (5 bases). This clonotype originated in a man younger than 35 who received the YFV17D yellow fever vaccine. In DNA, the CDR3 is TGTGCCAGCAGCTTCCAAGGGGCCTCTGATACGCAGTATTTT. Its protein product is CASSFQGASDTQYF.